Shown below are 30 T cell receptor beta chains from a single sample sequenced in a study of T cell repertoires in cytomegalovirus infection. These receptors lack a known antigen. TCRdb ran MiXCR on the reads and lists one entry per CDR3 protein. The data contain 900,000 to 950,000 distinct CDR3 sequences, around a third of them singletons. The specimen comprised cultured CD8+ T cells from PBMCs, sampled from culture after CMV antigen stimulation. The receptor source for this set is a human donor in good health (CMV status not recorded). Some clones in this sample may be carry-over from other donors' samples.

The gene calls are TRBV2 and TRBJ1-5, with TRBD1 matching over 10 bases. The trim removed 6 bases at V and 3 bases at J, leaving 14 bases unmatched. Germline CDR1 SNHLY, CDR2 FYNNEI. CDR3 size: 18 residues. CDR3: CASSSPGQGNVINQPQHF. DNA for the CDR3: TGTGCCAGCAGCTCTCCGGGACAGGGGAATGTTATCAATCAGCCCCAGCATTTT.

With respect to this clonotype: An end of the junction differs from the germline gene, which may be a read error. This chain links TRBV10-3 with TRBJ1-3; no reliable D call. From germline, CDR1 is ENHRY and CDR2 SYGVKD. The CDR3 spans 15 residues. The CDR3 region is CVISDAGRTGNTIYF. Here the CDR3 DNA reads TGTGTCATCAGTGACGCCGGGAGGACTGGAAACACCATATATTTT.

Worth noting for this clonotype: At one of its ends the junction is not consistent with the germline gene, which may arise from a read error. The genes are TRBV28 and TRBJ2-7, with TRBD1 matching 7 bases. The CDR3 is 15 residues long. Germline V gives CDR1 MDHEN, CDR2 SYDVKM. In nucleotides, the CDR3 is TGCGCAACCGTCCCGAGGGCAGGGGGTTCCTACGAGCAGTACTTC. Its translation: CATVPRAGGSYEQYF.

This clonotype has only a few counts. Here the CDR3 reads CASSYTHPRRSATQYF. CDR3 DNA sequence: TGTGCCAGCAGTTACACGCACCCGCGGAGGTCAGCTACGCAGTATTTT. The rearrangement uses TRBV6-5 and TRBJ2-3; a weak D match, TRBD2 (5 bases). The CDR3 spans 16 residues. Trimming shortened V by 2 bases and J by 8 bases, and 20 bases separated the two germline ends. From germline, CDR1 is MNHEY and CDR2 SVGAGI.

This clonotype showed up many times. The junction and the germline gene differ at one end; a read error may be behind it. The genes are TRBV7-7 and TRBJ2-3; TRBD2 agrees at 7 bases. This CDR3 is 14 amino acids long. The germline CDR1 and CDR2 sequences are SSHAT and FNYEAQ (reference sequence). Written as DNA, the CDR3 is TGTGCTAGCAGCGACGGGGGGAGCACAGATACGCAGTATTTT. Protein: CASSDGGSTDTQYF.

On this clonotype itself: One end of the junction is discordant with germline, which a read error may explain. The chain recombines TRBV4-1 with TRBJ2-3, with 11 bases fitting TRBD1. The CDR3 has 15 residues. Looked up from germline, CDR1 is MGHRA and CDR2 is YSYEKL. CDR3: CAGSQGQGATDTQYF. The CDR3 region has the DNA TGCGCCGGCAGCCAAGGACAGGGGGCCACAGATACGCAGTATTTT.

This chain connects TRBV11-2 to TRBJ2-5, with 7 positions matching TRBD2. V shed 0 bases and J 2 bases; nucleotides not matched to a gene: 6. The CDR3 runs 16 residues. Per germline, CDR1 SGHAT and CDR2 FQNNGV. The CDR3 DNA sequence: TGTGCCAGCAGCTTAGAAATAGCGGGCACGCAAGAGACCCAGTACTTC. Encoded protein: CASSLEIAGTQETQYF.

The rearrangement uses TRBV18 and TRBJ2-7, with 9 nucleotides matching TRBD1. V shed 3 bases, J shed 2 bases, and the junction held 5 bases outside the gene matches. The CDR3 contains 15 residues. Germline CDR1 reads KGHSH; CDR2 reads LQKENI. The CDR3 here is CASSPSGQGAYEQYF. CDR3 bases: TGTGCCAGCTCACCTTCGGGACAGGGAGCCTACGAGCAGTACTTC.

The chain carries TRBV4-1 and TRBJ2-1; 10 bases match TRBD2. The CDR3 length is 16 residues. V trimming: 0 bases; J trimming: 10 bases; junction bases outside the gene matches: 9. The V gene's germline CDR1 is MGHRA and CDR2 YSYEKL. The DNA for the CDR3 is TGCGCCAGCAGCCAAGAGCCCAGCGGGGGGGCCGGGGAGCAGTTCTTC. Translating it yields CASSQEPSGGAGEQFF.

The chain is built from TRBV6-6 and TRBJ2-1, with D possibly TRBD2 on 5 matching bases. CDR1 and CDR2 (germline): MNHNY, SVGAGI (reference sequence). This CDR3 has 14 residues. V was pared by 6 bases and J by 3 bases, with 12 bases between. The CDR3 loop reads CASSISRGYNEQFF. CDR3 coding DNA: TGTGCCAGCAGCATCTCTCGGGGCTACAATGAGCAGTTCTTC.

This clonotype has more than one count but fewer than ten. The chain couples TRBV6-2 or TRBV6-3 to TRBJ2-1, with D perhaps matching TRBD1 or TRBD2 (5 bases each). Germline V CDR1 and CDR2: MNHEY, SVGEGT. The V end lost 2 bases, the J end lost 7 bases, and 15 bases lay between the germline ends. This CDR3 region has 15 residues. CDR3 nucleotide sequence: TGTGCCAGCAGTTACGAGGGGTCCCCAACGAATGAGCAGTTCTTC. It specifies CASSYEGSPTNEQFF.

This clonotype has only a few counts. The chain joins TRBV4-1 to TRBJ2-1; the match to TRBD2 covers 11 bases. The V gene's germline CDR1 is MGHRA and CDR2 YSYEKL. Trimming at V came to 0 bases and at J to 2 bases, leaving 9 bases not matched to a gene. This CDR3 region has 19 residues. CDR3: CASSQDRRGLAATYNEQFF. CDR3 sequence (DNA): TGCGCCAGCAGCCAAGATAGACGGGGACTAGCGGCCACCTACAATGAGCAGTTCTTC.

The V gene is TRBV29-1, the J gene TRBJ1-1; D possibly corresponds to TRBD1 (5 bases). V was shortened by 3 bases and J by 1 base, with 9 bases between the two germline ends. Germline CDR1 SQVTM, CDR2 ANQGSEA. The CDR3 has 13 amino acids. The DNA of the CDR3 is TGCAGCGTTGAGAGGGGCTGGAACACTGAAGCTTTCTTT. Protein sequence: CSVERGWNTEAFF. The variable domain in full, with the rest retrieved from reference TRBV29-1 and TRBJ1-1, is SAVISQKPSRDICQRGTSLTIQCQVDSQVTMMFWYRQQPGQSLTLIATANQGSEATYESGFVIDKFPISRPNLTFSTLTVSNMSPEDSSIYLCSVERGWNTEAFFGQGTRLTVV.

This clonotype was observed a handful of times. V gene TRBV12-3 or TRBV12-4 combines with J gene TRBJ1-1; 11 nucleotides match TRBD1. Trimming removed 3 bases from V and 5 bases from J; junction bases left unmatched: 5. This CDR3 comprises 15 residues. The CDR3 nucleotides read TGTGCCAGCAGTTTGGACAGGGGGCGTCGGACTGAAGCTTTCTTT. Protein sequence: CASSLDRGRRTEAFF.

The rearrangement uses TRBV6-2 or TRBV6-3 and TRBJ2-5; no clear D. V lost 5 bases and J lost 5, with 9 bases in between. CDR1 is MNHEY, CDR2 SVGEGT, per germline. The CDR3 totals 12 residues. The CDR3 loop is CASSQSRETQYF. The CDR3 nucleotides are TGTGCCAGCAGTCAAAGCAGGGAGACCCAGTACTTC.

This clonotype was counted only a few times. The CDR3 nucleotides are TGTGCCAGCAGCTTAGTTAGGGACGAGGATGAAAAACTGTTTTTT. It codes for CASSLVRDEDEKLFF. The chain couples TRBV7-8 to TRBJ1-4; perhaps TRBD1 as D (5 bases). From germline, CDR1 is SGHVS and CDR2 FQNEAQ. The germline V and J ends were trimmed by 1 base and 6 bases, with 12 bases remaining between them. The CDR3 loop spans 15 amino acids. The full variable domain, completed using reference TRBV7-8 and TRBJ1-4, is GAGVSQSPRYKVAKRGQDVALRCDPISGHVSLFWYQQALGQGPEFLTYFQNEAQLDKSGLPSDRFFAERPEGSVSTLKIQRTQQEDSAVYLCASSLVRDEDEKLFFGSGTQLSVL.

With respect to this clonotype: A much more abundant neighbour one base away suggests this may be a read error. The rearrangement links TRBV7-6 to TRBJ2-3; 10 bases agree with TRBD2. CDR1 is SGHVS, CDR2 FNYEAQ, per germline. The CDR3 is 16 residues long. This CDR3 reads CAGSLEQRGGSDTQYF. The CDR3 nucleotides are TGTGCCGGCAGCTTAGAGCAGCGGGGGGGATCAGATACGCAGTATTTT.

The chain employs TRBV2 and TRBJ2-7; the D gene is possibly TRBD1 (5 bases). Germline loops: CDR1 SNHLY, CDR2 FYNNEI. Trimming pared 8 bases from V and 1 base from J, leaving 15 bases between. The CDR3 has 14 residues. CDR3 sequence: CASLRTDRSYEQYV. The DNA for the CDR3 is TGTGCCAGCCTCCGAACCGACAGATCCTACGAGCAGTACGTC.

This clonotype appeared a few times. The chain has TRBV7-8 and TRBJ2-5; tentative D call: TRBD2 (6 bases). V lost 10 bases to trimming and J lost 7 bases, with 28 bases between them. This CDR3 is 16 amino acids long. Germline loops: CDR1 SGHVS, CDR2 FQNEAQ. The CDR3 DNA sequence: TGTGCCACTCACGGTCAGGACTACCCCGGAACGGGGACCCAGTACTTC. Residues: CATHGQDYPGTGTQYF. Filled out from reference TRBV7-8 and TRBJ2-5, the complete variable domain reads GAGVSQSPRYKVAKRGQDVALRCDPISGHVSLFWYQQALGQGPEFLTYFQNEAQLDKSGLPSDRFFAERPEGSVSTLKIQRTQQEDSAVYLCATHGQDYPGTGTQYFGPGTRLLVL.

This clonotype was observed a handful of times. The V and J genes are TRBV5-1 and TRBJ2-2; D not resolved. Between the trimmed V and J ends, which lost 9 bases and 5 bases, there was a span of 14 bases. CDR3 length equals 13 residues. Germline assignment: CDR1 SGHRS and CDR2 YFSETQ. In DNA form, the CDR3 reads TGCGCCATTCCCGGGCCTAGGACCGGGGAGCTGTTTTTT. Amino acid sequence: CAIPGPRTGELFF. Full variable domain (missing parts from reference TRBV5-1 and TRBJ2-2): KAGVTQTPRYLIKTRGQQVTLSCSPISGHRSVSWYQQTPGQGLQFLFEYFSETQRNKGNFPGRFSGRQFSNSRSEMNVSTLELGDSALYLCAIPGPRTGELFFGEGSRLTVL.

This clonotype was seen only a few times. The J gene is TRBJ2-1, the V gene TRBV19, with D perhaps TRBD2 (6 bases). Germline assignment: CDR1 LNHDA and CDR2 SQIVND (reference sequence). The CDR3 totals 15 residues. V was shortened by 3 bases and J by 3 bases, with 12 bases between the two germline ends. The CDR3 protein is CASSIWGDLYNEQFF. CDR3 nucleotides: TGTGCCAGTAGTATTTGGGGGGACCTCTACAATGAGCAGTTCTTC.

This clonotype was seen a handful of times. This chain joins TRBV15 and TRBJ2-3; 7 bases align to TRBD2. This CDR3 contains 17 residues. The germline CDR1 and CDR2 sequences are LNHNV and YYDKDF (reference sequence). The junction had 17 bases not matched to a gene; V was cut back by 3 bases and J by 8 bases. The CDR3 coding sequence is TGTGCCACCAGCAGGGACCGGACTAGAGCTTTGGGGGGTACGCAGTATTTT. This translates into CATSRDRTRALGGTQYF.

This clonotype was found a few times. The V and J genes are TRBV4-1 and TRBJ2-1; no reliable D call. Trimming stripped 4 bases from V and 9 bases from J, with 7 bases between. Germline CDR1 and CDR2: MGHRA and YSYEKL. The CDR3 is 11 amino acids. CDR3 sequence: CASSRVGEQFF. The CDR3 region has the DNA TGCGCCAGCAGCCGGGTGGGTGAGCAGTTCTTC.

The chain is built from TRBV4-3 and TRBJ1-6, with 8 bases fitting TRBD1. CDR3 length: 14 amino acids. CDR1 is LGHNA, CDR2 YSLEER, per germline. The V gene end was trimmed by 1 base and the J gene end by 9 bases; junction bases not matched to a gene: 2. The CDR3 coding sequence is TGCGCCAGCAGCCAAGGGGGGACAGGTTCACCCCTCCACTTT. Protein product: CASSQGGTGSPLHF.

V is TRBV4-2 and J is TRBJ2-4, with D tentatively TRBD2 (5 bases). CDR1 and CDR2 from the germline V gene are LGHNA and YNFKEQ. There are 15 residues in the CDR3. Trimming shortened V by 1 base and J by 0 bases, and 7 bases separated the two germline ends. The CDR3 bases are TGTGCCAGCAGCCAAGCTCGGGAAGCCAAAAACATTCAGTACTTC. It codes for CASSQAREAKNIQYF.

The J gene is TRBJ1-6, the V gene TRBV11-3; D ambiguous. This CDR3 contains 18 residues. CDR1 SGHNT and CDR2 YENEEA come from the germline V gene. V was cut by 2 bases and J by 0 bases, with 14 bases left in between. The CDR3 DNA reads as TGTGCCAGCAGCTTATGGCAGCGACTCAGCTCCTATAATTCACCCCTCCACTTT. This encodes CASSLWQRLSSYNSPLHF.

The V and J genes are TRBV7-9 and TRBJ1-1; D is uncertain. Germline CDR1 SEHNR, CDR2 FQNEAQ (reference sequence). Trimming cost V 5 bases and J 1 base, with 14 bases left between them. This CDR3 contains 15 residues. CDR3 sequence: CASSAFPRRNTEAFF. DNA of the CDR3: TGTGCCAGCAGCGCCTTCCCCAGGAGGAACACTGAAGCTTTCTTT.

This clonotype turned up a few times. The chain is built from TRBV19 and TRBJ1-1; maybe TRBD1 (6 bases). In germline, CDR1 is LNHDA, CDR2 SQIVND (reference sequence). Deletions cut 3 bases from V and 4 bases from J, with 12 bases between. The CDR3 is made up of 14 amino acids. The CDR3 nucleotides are TGTGCCAGTAGTATCCCAGGGGCCCTCACTGAAGCTTTCTTT. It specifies CASSIPGALTEAFF.

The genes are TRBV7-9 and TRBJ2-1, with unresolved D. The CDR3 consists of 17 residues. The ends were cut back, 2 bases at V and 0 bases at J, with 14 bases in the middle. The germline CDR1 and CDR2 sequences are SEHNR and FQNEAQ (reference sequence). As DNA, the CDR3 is TGTGCCAGCAGCTTACCAGGACGTACGAGCTCCTACAATGAGCAGTTCTTC. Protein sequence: CASSLPGRTSSYNEQFF.

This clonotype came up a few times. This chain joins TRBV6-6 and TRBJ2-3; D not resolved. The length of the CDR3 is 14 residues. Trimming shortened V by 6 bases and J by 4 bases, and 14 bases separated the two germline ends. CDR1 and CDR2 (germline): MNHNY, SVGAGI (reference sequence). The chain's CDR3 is CASSPRPAADTQYF. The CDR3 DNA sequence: TGTGCCAGCAGCCCACGGCCCGCCGCAGATACGCAGTATTTT.